This TCR beta chain came from a study of PD-L1 blockade in urothelial cancer. About the study: Male sex and bladder-origin urothelial cancer were recorded for about nine tenths of the roughly 29 patients. Patients' prior chemotherapy regimens numbered 0 to 3. Findings and caveats of the study: A below-median TCR clonality in blood before treatment predicted better survival.

A note on this clone: Its cognate antigen is unknown.

There are 18 residues in the CDR3. Germline lookup yields CDR1 LNHDA and CDR2 SQIVND (reference sequence). J lost 3 bases, V lost 2 bases, and 12 bases had no gene match. Time point noted: pretreatment peripheral blood. Between 1 and 8 samples, pretreatment and on-treatment, were given by each patient. TCRdb keeps only in-frame clones here, not all; method: immunoSEQ multiplex PCR. Of 48,000 or so clones listed, around nine tenths were seen once; the top ten hold 14% to 15%. This specimen was PBMCs, taken around atezolizumab (anti-PD-L1) treatment. The receptor's source is a woman aged 55 to 70 with urothelial cancer. The chain links TRBV19 to TRBJ2-1; 8 bases map to TRBD2. CDR3 region: CASSISGGRRSYYNEQFF. The CDR3 DNA reads as TGTGCCAGTAGTATATCGGGAGGGAGACGTTCCTACTACAATGAGCAGTTCTTC.